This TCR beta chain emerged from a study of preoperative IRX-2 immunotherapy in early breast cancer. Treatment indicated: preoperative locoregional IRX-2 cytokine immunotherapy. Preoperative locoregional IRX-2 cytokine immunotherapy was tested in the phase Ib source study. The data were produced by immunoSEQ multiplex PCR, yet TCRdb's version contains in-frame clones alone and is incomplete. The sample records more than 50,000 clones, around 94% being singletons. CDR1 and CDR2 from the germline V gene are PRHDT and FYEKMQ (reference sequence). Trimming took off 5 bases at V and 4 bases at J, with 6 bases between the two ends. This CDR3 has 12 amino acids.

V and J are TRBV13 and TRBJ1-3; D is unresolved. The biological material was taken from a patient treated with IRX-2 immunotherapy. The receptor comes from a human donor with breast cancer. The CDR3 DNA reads TGTGCCAGCAGCGTGGGCGGAAACACCATATATTTT. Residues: CASSVGGNTIYF.